Each of the 32 T cell receptor beta chains below was sequenced from the same sample in a study of T cells after yellow fever vaccination. TCRdb itself ran the 5' RACE reads through MiXCR, one entry per CDR3 protein. This sample has about 400,000 distinct CDR3 sequences, with 6.2% found just once. This specimen was PBMCs, taken 5 days after the yellow fever booster vaccination. The receptors shown here come from a man younger than 40 who received the YFV17D yellow fever vaccine.

This clonotype was seen many times. The chain employs TRBV12-3 or TRBV12-4 and TRBJ2-3; D is undetermined. Trimming removed 6 bases at V and 1 base at J, with 14 bases between. The CDR3 contains 15 residues. The CDR3 sequence is CASRATRTRTDTQYF. Written as DNA, the CDR3 is TGTGCCAGCAGAGCAACCCGGACCCGCACAGATACGCAGTATTTT.

This clonotype was counted ten times or more. The chain links TRBV14 to TRBJ2-5; D uncertain. Germline V gene data show CDR1 as SGHDN and CDR2 as FVKESK. The V and J ends lost 2 bases and 4 bases respectively, with 11 bases between them. This CDR3 region has 14 residues. CDR3 DNA: TGTGCCAGCAGCCAATTTAACACCCCAGAGACCCAGTACTTC. This codes for CASSQFNTPETQYF.

This clonotype was counted between two and nine times. CDR3: CSVEGRYNEQFF. The DNA for the CDR3 is TGCAGCGTTGAAGGTCGTTACAATGAGCAGTTCTTC. The rearrangement joins TRBV29-1 to TRBJ2-1; no reliable D call. Deletions cut 1 base from V and 4 bases from J, with 5 bases between. In germline, CDR1 is SQVTM, CDR2 ANQGSEA. CDR3 size: 12 residues.

The V call is TRBV3-1, the J call TRBJ2-7; D unclear. V gave up 11 bases and J gave up 3 bases, with 23 bases separating them. Germline loops: CDR1 LGHDT, CDR2 YNNKEL (reference sequence). The CDR3 consists of 15 residues. The CDR3 DNA follows: TGTGCCTGCTGCCGAACGCAGGATACCTACTACGAGCAGTACTTC. Its translation is CACCRTQDTYYEQYF.

This clonotype has only a few counts. The chain employs TRBV20-1 and TRBJ2-3, with 9 bases lining up with TRBD2. Germline values: CDR1 DFQATT, CDR2 SNEGSKA (reference sequence). V shed 6 bases and J 2 bases; nucleotides not matched to a gene: 9. The CDR3 has 15 residues. The CDR3 is CSARTGLAITDTQYF. CDR3 DNA sequence: TGCAGTGCAAGAACTGGACTAGCGATCACAGATACGCAGTATTTT.

This clonotype has a handful of counts. This chain uses TRBV29-1 with TRBJ2-5; D is uncertain. Germline V CDR1 and CDR2: SQVTM, ANQGSEA. Trimming removed 7 bases at V and 2 bases at J, with 11 bases between. The CDR3 has 12 residues. In DNA form, the CDR3 reads TGCAGCGGTCGACACAATCAAGAGACCCAGTACTTC. Translation: CSGRHNQETQYF.

The chain employs TRBV24-1 and TRBJ2-5; possible D gene TRBD1, 5 bases. Trimming took 0 bases from V and 9 from J, leaving 16 bases between them. CDR1 KGHDR and CDR2 SFDVKD come from the germline V gene. The CDR3 sequence is 15 residues long. Here the CDR3 DNA reads TGTGCCACCAGTGATTTGAGTGGGCAGGGTGGGCCCCAGTACTTC. It codes for CATSDLSGQGGPQYF.

This clonotype was seen many times. The V gene is TRBV7-9, the J gene TRBJ2-1, with D possibly called TRBD1 or TRBD2 (5 bases each). The germline CDR1 and CDR2 sequences are SEHNR and FQNEAQ (reference sequence). The CDR3 length is 16 residues. V lost 5 bases, J lost 6 bases, and 20 bases lay in between. CDR3 amino acids: CASSLTGARVGNEQFF. The DNA of the CDR3 is TGTGCCAGCAGCCTCACCGGGGCTCGGGTCGGCAATGAGCAGTTCTTC.

This clonotype came up many times. At one boundary the junction diverges from the germline segment, which might be a read error. The chain joins TRBV7-7 to TRBJ1-1; unclear D gene. The CDR3 runs 13 residues. Germline assignment: CDR1 SSHAT and CDR2 FNYEAQ (reference sequence). The CDR3 DNA sequence: TGTGCTAGCAGCTTAGAGAGAGACACTGAAGCTTTCTTT. Translation gives CASSLERDTEAFF.

The chain joins TRBV6-5 to TRBJ2-5, with D perhaps matching TRBD1 or TRBD2 (5 bases each). Germline V gene lookup returns CDR1 MNHEY and CDR2 SVGAGI. Between the trimmed V and J ends, which lost 2 bases and 5 bases, there was a span of 9 bases. The CDR3 contains 13 residues. DNA of the CDR3: TGTGCCAGCAGTTACACCGAGGGGGAGACCCAGTACTTC. Translation gives CASSYTEGETQYF.

The sample holds a few counts of this clonotype. The chain links TRBV4-2 to TRBJ2-2, with D tentatively TRBD1 (6 bases). In germline, CDR1 is LGHNA, CDR2 YNFKEQ. Deletions cut 8 bases from V and 2 bases from J, with 15 bases between. The CDR3 consists of 15 residues. The CDR3 spells CASSEGTLNTGELFF. CDR3 coding DNA: TGTGCCAGCTCCGAGGGGACACTTAACACCGGGGAGCTGTTTTTT.

The chain employs TRBV18 and TRBJ2-5, with 9 nucleotides matching TRBD2. Germline V gene lookup returns CDR1 KGHSH and CDR2 LQKENI. V lost 0 bases and J lost 5; bases outside the gene matches: 13. This CDR3 region has 18 residues. The CDR3 region is CASSPPLAGLQGRETQYF. DNA of the CDR3: TGTGCCAGCTCACCACCGCTAGCGGGACTTCAGGGCCGGGAGACCCAGTACTTC.

This clonotype was observed many times. V usage is TRBV5-1 and J usage is TRBJ2-2, with TRBD1 matching over 8 bases. Germline CDR1 reads SGHRS; CDR2 reads YFSETQ. CDR3 length equals 16 residues. V lost 6 bases to trimming and J lost 6 bases; unmatched junction nucleotides: 13. The CDR3 protein is CASNGQGNTVSGELFF. For the CDR3, the DNA is TGCGCCAGCAATGGACAGGGAAATACTGTATCCGGGGAGCTGTTTTTT.

The J gene is TRBJ1-5, the V gene TRBV5-1; D is uncertain. Germline V gene lookup returns CDR1 SGHRS and CDR2 YFSETQ. V lost 0 bases to trimming and J lost 8 bases, with 21 bases between them. The CDR3 totals 17 residues. The CDR3 nucleotides read TGCGCCAGCAGCTTGGCCTGTGGTAAGCATCCCGGGAAGCCCCAGCATTTT. This encodes CASSLACGKHPGKPQHF.

This clonotype showed up many times. The rearrangement uses TRBV12-3 or TRBV12-4 and TRBJ2-7; TRBD1 is a possible D gene (6 bases). V was pared by 5 bases and J by 2 bases, with 13 bases between. The CDR3 is 14 residues long. Written as DNA, the CDR3 is TGTGCCAGCAGTCGTGACAGGTCAGCCTACGAGCAGTACTTC. It is translated as CASSRDRSAYEQYF.

The chain recombines TRBV11-2 with TRBJ2-3; D is undetermined. This CDR3 has 15 amino acids. V lost 8 bases and J 0 bases, leaving 15 bases between the germline ends. Per the germline V gene, CDR1 is SGHAT and CDR2 is FQNNGV. The CDR3 DNA reads as TGTGCCAGCGCCTTGGTCCGTACTAGCACAGATACGCAGTATTTT. As protein: CASALVRTSTDTQYF.

A few counts support this clonotype. The rearrangement links TRBV20-1 to TRBJ2-2, with 11 positions matching TRBD1. Germline V CDR1 and CDR2: DFQATT, SNEGSKA (reference sequence). The CDR3 runs to 14 residues. V gave up 6 bases and J gave up 5 bases; unmatched junction bases: 5. DNA of the CDR3: TGCAGTGCAAGGACAGGGGGCGGGACCGGGGAGCTGTTTTTT. It is translated as CSARTGGGTGELFF.

This clonotype showed up many times. The chain employs TRBV9 and TRBJ2-7, with 12 bases aligning to TRBD2. V lost 6 bases, J lost 0 bases, and 7 bases stayed unmatched. Germline V lookup: CDR1 SGDLS, CDR2 YYNGEE. The CDR3 has 16 residues. CDR3 protein: CASNPGLAGASYEQYF. The CDR3 DNA is TGTGCCAGCAATCCGGGACTAGCGGGCGCCTCCTACGAGCAGTACTTC.

Ten or more counts support this clonotype. This chain links TRBV6-4 with TRBJ2-3, with TRBD2 matching 9 bases. CDR3 length equals 14 residues. Germline V gene sequence: CDR1 MRHNA, CDR2 SNTAGT. After removal of 6 bases from V and 1 base from J, the junction contained 2 bases not matched to a gene. CDR3 amino acids: CASSEREGTDTQYF. CDR3 sequence (DNA): TGTGCCAGCAGCGAGCGGGAGGGCACAGATACGCAGTATTTT.

This clonotype was detected ten times or more. CDR3 DNA sequence: TGTGCCAGCAGTTTCCCACGGCTCACCTACAATGAGCAGTTCTTC. Protein: CASSFPRLTYNEQFF. This chain connects TRBV28 to TRBJ2-1; D is ambiguous. This CDR3 has 15 residues. V was trimmed by 3 bases and J by 2 bases, leaving 11 bases between them. Germline V gene lookup returns CDR1 MDHEN and CDR2 SYDVKM.

This clonotype has just a few counts. The chain recombines TRBV20-1 with TRBJ2-3; D might be TRBD1 (6 bases). The CDR3 extends over 14 amino acids. Germline V gives CDR1 DFQATT, CDR2 SNEGSKA (reference sequence). V was shortened by 5 bases and J by 2 bases, with 14 bases between the two germline ends. The CDR3 loop reads CSADKGDLTDTQYF. The CDR3 nucleotides are TGCAGTGCTGACAAGGGGGACCTCACAGATACGCAGTATTTT.

This clonotype was found a few times. CDR3 bases: TGCGCCAGCAGTGTCGGGAGGATCACAGATACGCAGTATTTT. Amino acid sequence: CASSVGRITDTQYF. The rearrangement uses TRBV10-1 and TRBJ2-3, with 7 nucleotides matching TRBD2. Germline trimming cut 4 bases from V and 2 bases from J; bases unmatched to any gene: 3. Per germline, CDR1 WNHNN and CDR2 SYGVQD (reference sequence). The CDR3 sequence is 14 residues long.

This clonotype occurred a few times. The chain couples TRBV25-1 to TRBJ1-2, with D uncertain. The CDR3 runs to 11 residues. CDR1 and CDR2 from the germline V gene are MGHDK and SYGVNS. V dropped 3 bases and J dropped 4 bases, with 3 bases sitting between them. In DNA, the CDR3 is TGTGCCAGCAGTGACCCCTATGGCTACACCTTC. Translation: CASSDPYGYTF.

This clonotype was seen at least ten times. V and J are TRBV20-1 and TRBJ2-1, with 8 bases that match TRBD1. Germline lookup yields CDR1 DFQATT and CDR2 SNEGSKA (reference sequence). The V and J ends lost 1 base and 2 bases, in that order; junction bases with no gene match: 4. The CDR3 has 15 amino acids. CDR3 coding DNA: TGCAGTGCTAGAGCGACAGGGGACCCCTACAATGAGCAGTTCTTC. Its protein is CSARATGDPYNEQFF.

The rearrangement joins TRBV20-1 to TRBJ2-5; D might be TRBD1 or TRBD2, each matching 5 bases. The length of the CDR3 is 13 residues. The V end was cut by 4 bases, the J end by 5 bases, with 14 bases between. Germline V gene lookup returns CDR1 DFQATT and CDR2 SNEGSKA (reference sequence). The CDR3 DNA reads as TGCAGTGCTACAATGGGACGGGCGGAGACCCAGTACTTC. Translated: CSATMGRAETQYF.

This clonotype appeared many times. Compared with germline, one end of the junction differs, possibly owing to a read error. The chain joins TRBV11-2 to TRBJ2-1; D unresolved. CDR1 and CDR2 from the germline V gene are SGHAT and FQNNGV. The CDR3 has 14 residues. The CDR3 reads CASSLGGSHNEQFF. The CDR3, as DNA: TGTGCCAGCAGCTTAGGTGGCTCCCACAATGAGCAGTTCTTC.

In this sample, this clonotype turned up many times. V usage is TRBV29-1 and J usage is TRBJ2-5; 10 nucleotides agree with TRBD2. The CDR3 is 12 amino acids. J lost 2 bases, V lost 7 bases, and 1 base had no gene match. Per germline, CDR1 SQVTM and CDR2 ANQGSEA. In nucleotides, the CDR3 is TGCAGCGAGACTAGCGGGCAAGAGACCCAGTACTTC. It encodes CSETSGQETQYF.

Many counts were recorded for this clonotype. The CDR3 DNA is TGCAGTGCTAGAGATGAACGGACTAGTTATGAGCAGTTCTTC. Amino acid sequence: CSARDERTSYEQFF. This chain joins TRBV20-1 and TRBJ2-1, with 7 positions matching TRBD2. The germline V gene encodes CDR1 DFQATT and CDR2 SNEGSKA (reference sequence). V lost 0 bases and J lost 8; bases outside the gene matches: 7. The CDR3 runs 14 residues.

Ten or more counts support this clonotype. CDR3 in amino acids: CASSYGRGHSEAQYF. DNA of the CDR3: TGTGCCAGCAGTTACGGCAGGGGTCACTCGGAGGCCCAGTACTTC. This chain connects TRBV6-5 to TRBJ2-5, with D possibly being TRBD1 (6 bases). CDR3 length equals 15 residues. Deletions cut 2 bases from V and 9 bases from J, with 19 bases between. CDR1 is MNHEY and CDR2 is SVGAGI in the germline V gene.

The chain carries TRBV5-1 and TRBJ2-2, with TRBD1 matching 12 bases. Trimming cost V 4 bases and J 3 bases; bases outside gene matches: 4. Germline CDR1 is SGHRS and CDR2 is YFSETQ. The CDR3 is 16 amino acids. The CDR3 DNA reads as TGCGCCAGCAGCATTGGGACAGGGGGCCACACCGGGGAGCTGTTTTTT. It encodes CASSIGTGGHTGELFF.

This clonotype occurred many times. The chain joins TRBV18 to TRBJ2-4, with 7 positions matching TRBD2. V was pared by 0 bases and J by 7 bases, with 3 bases of the junction left unmatched. Germline V gives CDR1 KGHSH, CDR2 LQKENI. This CDR3 has 14 amino acids. CDR3 loop: CASSPPNGRNIQYF. The CDR3 nucleotides read TGTGCCAGCTCACCACCGAACGGGAGGAACATTCAGTACTTC.

This clonotype was seen repeatedly, ten times or more. This sequence joins TRBV5-1 and TRBJ1-4; 11 nucleotides match TRBD1. Per germline, CDR1 SGHRS and CDR2 YFSETQ. The CDR3 runs 19 residues. The trim removed 4 bases at V and 5 bases at J, leaving 16 bases unmatched. The CDR3 DNA is TGCGCCAGCAGCCCTAGCGGGACAGGGGGGCTCCAGTGGAATGAAAAACTGTTTTTT. This translates into CASSPSGTGGLQWNEKLFF.